A selection of T cell receptor beta chains follows, all from one sample in a study of blood T cell repertoires in COVID-19. The data were produced by immunoSEQ multiplex PCR, yet TCRdb's version contains in-frame clones alone and is incomplete. The table lists about 200,000 clones, 75% to 85% of them singletons. The sample comprised PBMCs or T cells enriched from blood (not recorded which). These receptors came from a woman in her thirties or forties with acute COVID-19. Both conserved end residues are part of each CDR3. Each record gives: clone size, J gene, D gene, V gene, CDR3 protein, CDR3 DNA. A D gene is named only where the DNA matches it firmly. The size entry is marked missing in some rows and otherwise reads once, few, many or a size class.

NA | TRBJ2-3 | TRBD2 | TRBV4-3 | CASSQTSGYTDTQYF | TGCGCCAGCAGCCAGACTAGCGGCTACACAGATACGCAGTATTTT
NA | TRBJ2-7 | TRBD2 | TRBV7-6 | CASSSGLAGENEQYF | TGTGCCAGCAGCTCGGGACTAGCGGGAGAGAACGAGCAGTACTTC
NA | TRBJ1-1 | TRBD1 | TRBV19 | CASKIQGAEGDEAFF | TGTGCCAGTAAGATACAGGGGGCGGAAGGGGATGAAGCTTTCTTT
NA | TRBJ1-6 | NA | TRBV3-1/TRBV3-2 | CASSQVANSPLHF | TGTGCCAGCAGCCAAGTGGCCAATTCACCCCTCCACTTT
NA | TRBJ2-1 | NA | TRBV6-5 | CASSPFGTTYNEQFF | TGTGCCAGTTCTCCATTCGGGACAACTTACAATGAGCAGTTCTTC
NA | TRBJ2-3 | TRBD2 | TRBV5-1 | CASTGLAGSNTQYF | TGCGCCAGCACAGGACTAGCGGGATCAAATACGCAGTATTTT
NA | TRBJ2-2 | TRBD2 | TRBV7-3 | CASSLTSGNAGELFF | TGTGCCAGCAGCTTAACTAGCGGGAACGCCGGGGAGCTGTTTTTT
NA | TRBJ1-5 | NA | TRBV28 | CASITRVAGGIQPQHF | TGTGCCAGCATTACAAGAGTGGCTGGGGGGATTCAGCCCCAGCATTTT
NA | TRBJ2-1 | TRBD2 | TRBV5-4 | CASSFGTSGSLEQFF | TGTGCCAGCAGCTTCGGGACTAGCGGGAGTCTTGAGCAGTTCTTC
few | TRBJ2-2 | TRBD1 | TRBV30 | CAWNRGLTGELFF | TGTGCCTGGAACAGGGGGCTAACCGGGGAGCTGTTTTTT
NA | TRBJ1-2 | NA | TRBV2 | CASSEERNYGYTF | TGTGCCAGCAGTGAAGAACGGAACTATGGCTACACCTTC
NA | TRBJ1-2 | NA | TRBV5-1 | CASSLGAVNYGYTF | TGCGCCAGCAGCTTGGGGGCAGTAAACTATGGCTACACCTTC
few | TRBJ1-2 | NA | TRBV29-1 | CSVEVQGKGYGYTF | TGCAGCGTTGAAGTCCAGGGTAAGGGCTATGGCTACACCTTC
NA | TRBJ2-7 | TRBD1 | TRBV6-5 | CASSYHNRGKNEQYF | TGTGCCAGCAGTTACCATAACAGGGGGAAGAACGAGCAGTACTTC
NA | TRBJ2-7 | TRBD2 | TRBV6-5 | CASSRRREDYEQYF | TGTGCCAGCAGCAGGAGGCGGGAGGACTACGAGCAGTACTTC
NA | TRBJ1-5 | TRBD1 | TRBV5-1 | CASRPGTGFNQPQHF | TGCGCCAGCAGGCCCGGGACAGGATTCAATCAGCCCCAGCATTTT
NA | TRBJ2-7 | TRBD1 | TRBV7-2 | CASSFGGTGKEQYF | TGTGCCAGCAGCTTTGGGGGGACAGGGAAGGAGCAGTACTTC
NA | TRBJ2-2 | TRBD1 | TRBV7-2 | CASSEGTVKNTGELFF | TGTGCCAGCAGCGAGGGGACAGTGAAGAACACCGGGGAGCTGTTTTTT
NA | TRBJ1-2 | NA | TRBV23-1 | CASSQFGQPNYGYTF | TGCGCCAGCAGTCAATTCGGACAGCCCAACTATGGCTACACCTTC
NA | TRBJ2-3 | NA | TRBV2 | CASSADSHTQYF | TGTGCCAGCAGTGCCGACAGCCATACGCAGTATTTT
NA | TRBJ1-3 | TRBD1 | TRBV11-2 | CASSHDRVTGNTIYF | TGTGCCAGCAGCCACGACAGGGTGACTGGAAACACCATATATTTT
few | TRBJ1-5 | NA | TRBV7-2 | CASSRYSSNQPQHF | TGTGCCAGCAGCAGATACAGCAGCAATCAGCCCCAGCATTTT
once | TRBJ2-4 | TRBD1 | TRBV15 | CATSRVGQGKKNIQYF | TGTGCCACCAGCAGAGTTGGACAGGGAAAAAAAAACATTCAGTACTTC
NA | TRBJ1-2 | NA | TRBV28 | CASSSILREHGYTF | TGTGCCAGCAGTTCCATACTCAGGGAACATGGCTACACCTTC
NA | TRBJ2-3 | TRBD2 | TRBV28 | CASKEAGGTDTQYF | TGTGCCAGCAAGGAAGCGGGAGGGACAGATACGCAGTATTTT
NA | TRBJ2-1 | TRBD1 | TRBV7-9 | CASSPGTGGSNNEQFF | TGTGCCAGCAGCCCCGGGACAGGGGGATCCAACAATGAGCAGTTCTTC
many | TRBJ1-2 | NA | TRBV27 | CASSFVQGGGYTF | TGTGCCAGCAGTTTTGTGCAGGGTGGTGGCTACACCTTC
NA | TRBJ2-7 | NA | TRBV4-1 | CASSQDFGSRINHEQYF | TGCGCCAGCAGCCAAGATTTCGGGTCTAGGATAAACCACGAGCAGTACTTC
many | TRBJ1-2 | NA | TRBV7-3 | CASSLGQLVGYTF | TGTGCCAGCAGCTTAGGACAGCTTGTGGGCTACACCTTC
NA | TRBJ2-5 | TRBD1 | TRBV7-7 | CASSADRDQETQYF | TGTGCTAGCAGTGCGGACAGGGACCAAGAGACCCAGTACTTC
once | TRBJ1-5 | NA | TRBV29-1 | CSVLESGDQPQHF | TGCAGCGTCCTGGAAAGCGGAGATCAGCCCCAGCATTTT
many | TRBJ1-2 | NA | TRBV29-1 | CSVEDPFGQLYGYTF | TGCAGCGTTGAAGATCCTTTCGGACAGCTCTATGGCTACACCTTC
NA | TRBJ1-1 | TRBD1 | TRBV28 | CASGTGEMNTEAFF | TGTGCCAGCGGGACAGGGGAAATGAACACTGAAGCTTTCTTT
NA | TRBJ1-4 | NA | TRBV5-8 | CASSFYQGGEKLFF | TGTGCCAGCAGCTTCTACCAGGGTGGTGAAAAACTGTTTTTT
NA | TRBJ2-5 | NA | TRBV7-3 | CASSPSDQETQYF | TGTGCCAGCAGCCCCTCAGACCAAGAGACCCAGTACTTC
NA | TRBJ2-4 | NA | TRBV5-1 | CASSPLLAGGPENIQYF | TGCGCCAGCAGCCCACTACTAGCCGGGGGGCCGGAGAACATTCAGTACTTC
NA | TRBJ2-2 | TRBD2 | TRBV7-8 | CASSLRGGRITGELFF | TGTGCCAGCAGCTTACGCGGGGGGCGCATCACCGGGGAGCTGTTTTTT
NA | TRBJ1-5 | TRBD1 | TRBV18 | CASSEGTGGNQPQHF | TGTGCCAGCTCAGAGGGGACAGGGGGCAATCAGCCCCAGCATTTT
NA | TRBJ2-6 | NA | TRBV2 | CASSGAVGAGANVLTF | TGTGCCAGCAGCGGAGCTGTTGGTGCTGGGGCCAACGTCCTGACTTTC
once | TRBJ1-5 | NA | TRBV4-2 | CASSHRVAQPQHF | TGTGCCAGCAGCCACAGGGTTGCACAGCCCCAGCATTTT
NA | TRBJ2-2 | NA | TRBV6-5 | CASSSTGAGTGELFF | TGTGCCAGCAGTTCAACTGGGGCGGGGACCGGGGAGCTGTTTTTT
NA | TRBJ1-2 | NA | TRBV18 | CASSPPDTYGYTF | TGTGCCAGCTCACCACCCGACACCTATGGCTACACCTTC
NA | TRBJ1-1 | NA | TRBV19 | CASSSTGFMNTEAFF | TGTGCCAGTAGTAGCACAGGTTTCATGAACACTGAAGCTTTCTTT
many | TRBJ2-2 | NA | TRBV9 | CASSPGYTGELFF | TGTGCCAGCAGCCCAGGGTACACCGGGGAGCTGTTTTTT
once | TRBJ1-3 | NA | TRBV5-6 | CASSGYLDRSPGNTIYF | TGTGCCAGCAGCGGATATCTGGACAGAAGTCCTGGAAACACCATATATTTT
NA | TRBJ2-5 | TRBD2 | TRBV9 | CASSPSGGEGETQYF | TGTGCCAGCAGCCCCAGCGGGGGGGAGGGAGAGACCCAGTACTTC
NA | TRBJ1-6 | TRBD1 | TRBV6-5 | CASEGTVGSPLHF | TGTGCCAGCGAAGGGACAGTTGGTTCACCCCTCCACTTT
few | TRBJ1-6 | NA | TRBV5-1 | CASNRDYNSPLHF | TGCGCCAGCAACAGAGACTATAATTCACCCCTCCACTTT
NA | TRBJ1-4 | TRBD1 | TRBV5-1 | CASSPTTGGDEKLFF | TGCGCCAGCAGCCCGACGACAGGGGGAGATGAAAAACTGTTTTTT